These 12 T cell receptor beta chains originate from one sample sequenced in a study of T cells after posttransplantation cyclophosphamide. Assay used: immunoSEQ multiplex PCR; TCRdb lists only in-frame clones, some missing. The data show more than 30,000 clones, around nine tenths seen once. Cells defined as naive were viable CD3+CD4+ or CD3+CD8+ and CCR7+CD45RA+CD45RO-CD95-CD27+CD28+. The sequenced material came from naive CD4+ T cells sorted from PBMCs. Every receptor here comes from a woman between 55 and 75 years old in good health, CMV-negative, and a related stem cell transplant donor.

The chain has TRBV6-6 and TRBJ1-2; D unclear. This CDR3 has 12 amino acids. Germline CDR1 MNHNY, CDR2 SVGAGI (reference sequence). The ends were cut back, 7 bases at V and 7 bases at J, with 13 bases in the middle. The CDR3, as DNA: TGTGCCAGCAATTTCCCCCGGGGTGGCTACACCTTC. Translation gives CASNFPRGGYTF.

The chain recombines TRBV27 with TRBJ2-3, with TRBD1 matching over 8 bases. The ends lost 6 bases at V and 2 bases at J; junction bases unmatched: 10. CDR3 length equals 16 residues. Germline V gene lookup returns CDR1 MNHEY and CDR2 SMNVEV (reference sequence). CDR3 sequence (DNA): TGTGCCAGCAGACGGACAGGGTTAACCAACACAGATACGCAGTATTTT. Translating it yields CASRRTGLTNTDTQYF.

The chain links TRBV10-2 to TRBJ2-7; 10 positions agree with TRBD1. This CDR3 contains 15 residues. Per the germline V gene, CDR1 is WSHSY and CDR2 is SAAADI. Unmatched junction bases numbered 5, after V lost 3 bases and J lost 3 bases. CDR3 nucleotide sequence: TGCGCCAGCAGTGAATTTGGGGACAGGGGCTACGAGCAGTACTTC. This translates into CASSEFGDRGYEQYF.

V usage is TRBV5-4 and J usage is TRBJ2-7; D perhaps matches TRBD1 (6 bases). V was clipped by 5 bases and J by 0 bases, with 15 bases between them. There are 15 residues in the CDR3. Germline CDR1 reads SGHNT; CDR2 reads YYREEE (reference sequence). The CDR3 DNA is TGTGCCAGCAGTCAGGGGACCCTGAGCTCCTACGAGCAGTACTTC. Translating gives CASSQGTLSSYEQYF.

The rearrangement uses TRBV27 and TRBJ2-1, with TRBD2 matching 7 bases. Germline V gene data show CDR1 as MNHEY and CDR2 as SMNVEV (reference sequence). J lost 3 bases, V lost 3 bases, and 5 bases had no gene match. The CDR3 extends over 15 amino acids. The CDR3 reads CASSFRTRVYNEQFF. DNA of the CDR3: TGTGCCAGCAGTTTCCGGACTAGGGTCTACAATGAGCAGTTCTTC.

The rearrangement links TRBV19 to TRBJ2-3; D ambiguous. This CDR3 spans 12 amino acids. From germline, CDR1 is LNHDA and CDR2 SQIVND (reference sequence). With 6 bases removed from V and 0 bases from J, the gap between germline ends came to 4 bases. The CDR3 bases are TGTGCCAGTAGCCAGAGCACAGATACGCAGTATTTT. This codes for CASSQSTDTQYF.

This clone was counted once. The CDR3 nucleotides are TGTGCCAGCAGTTTCCCCCGAGCGGGGGCGACTGCAAGGTCCTACAATGAGCAGTTCTTC. This translates into CASSFPRAGATARSYNEQFF. V and J are TRBV2 and TRBJ2-1; 8 positions match TRBD2. There are 20 residues in the CDR3. V shed 5 bases and J 1 base; nucleotides not matched to a gene: 19. Per the germline V gene, CDR1 is SNHLY and CDR2 is FYNNEI.

This rearrangement joins TRBV30 to TRBJ2-1; 10 bases are a match to TRBD2. This CDR3 contains 19 residues. The V and J ends lost 2 bases and 7 bases, in that order; junction bases with no gene match: 20. CDR1 and CDR2 from the germline V gene are GTSNPN and SVGIG (reference sequence). The CDR3 nucleotides are TGTGCCTGGAGTACCGCACGTTCTGGACTAGCGGATACGGTTAATGAGCAGTTCTTC. It yields the protein CAWSTARSGLADTVNEQFF. The complete variable domain, with remaining parts taken from reference TRBV30 and TRBJ2-1, reads SQTIHQWPATLVQPVGSPLSLECTVEGTSNPNLYWYRQAAGRGLQLLFYSVGIGQISSEVPQNLSASRPQDRQFILSSKKLLLSDSGFYLCAWSTARSGLADTVNEQFFGPGTRLTVL.

This clone was found once. The genes are TRBV27 and TRBJ1-6; TRBD1 is a possible D gene (5 bases). Per the germline V gene, CDR1 is MNHEY and CDR2 is SMNVEV (reference sequence). V was trimmed by 2 bases and J by 7 bases, leaving 9 bases between them. The CDR3 is 14 residues long. The CDR3 nucleotides are TGTGCCAGCAGTTTACAGGGAGGCAATTCACCCCTCCACTTT. The encoded protein is CASSLQGGNSPLHF.

The chain employs TRBV4-3 and TRBJ1-6, with TRBD1 matching over 10 bases. J lost 8 bases, V lost 4 bases, and 2 bases had no gene match. The length of the CDR3 is 14 residues. Germline V gene lookup returns CDR1 LGHNA and CDR2 YSLEER. This CDR3 reads CASSRQGADSPLHF. The CDR3 nucleotides read TGCGCCAGCAGCCGACAGGGGGCAGATTCACCCCTCCACTTT.

The gene calls are TRBV7-2 and TRBJ2-1, with TRBD2 matching 9 bases. J was trimmed by 5 bases and V by 4 bases; bases with no gene match: 6. The CDR3 consists of 15 residues. The germline V gene encodes CDR1 SGHTA and CDR2 FQGNSA. The CDR3 loop reads CASSSGTSLDNEQFF. The CDR3 nucleotides read TGTGCCAGCAGCTCAGGGACTAGCCTGGACAATGAGCAGTTCTTC.

J is TRBJ1-1 and V is TRBV9; 8 nucleotides match TRBD1. The CDR3 consists of 15 residues. V was clipped by 3 bases and J by 5 bases; unmatched bases: 9. The germline V gene has CDR1 SGDLS and CDR2 YYNGEE. The CDR3: CASSEGHRGRTEAFF. CDR3 DNA: TGTGCCAGCAGCGAGGGACACAGGGGGAGAACTGAAGCTTTCTTT.